Listed below are T cell receptor beta chains from one sample, sequenced in a study of radiotherapy plus CTLA-4 blockade in lung cancer. Produced via immunoSEQ multiplex PCR; TCRdb's table is partial and in-frame only. The sample holds fewer than 100,000 clones, roughly 87% seen once. Specimen: peripheral blood, collected from a patient treated with radiotherapy plus ipilimumab. The receptor set was obtained from a human donor with non-small cell lung cancer who had stable disease on radiotherapy plus ipilimumab. Each CDR3 is given with its conserved first and last residue. The D gene is left open where the match is weak. Not all rows give a size; the values are once, few, many and, for expanded clones, a class.

clone size	D gene	J gene	V gene	CDR3 protein	CDR3 DNA
.	.	TRBJ2-5	TRBV29-1	CSGLGNFQETQYF	TGCAGCGGACTAGGCAACTTCCAAGAGACCCAGTACTTC
once	.	TRBJ1-5	TRBV19	CASILRDGLHQPQHF	TGTGCCAGTATCCTCCGGGACGGATTACATCAGCCCCAGCATTTT
.	TRBD2	TRBJ2-1	TRBV12-5	CASGLHTGGQYNEQFF	TGTGCTAGTGGTCTGCACACGGGGGGGCAGTACAATGAGCAGTTCTTC
.	TRBD1	TRBJ1-1	TRBV7-3	CASSLYGQGNTEAFF	TGTGCCAGCAGCTTATATGGACAGGGGAACACTGAAGCTTTCTTT
.	.	TRBJ1-2	TRBV7-2	CASSLEAGINYGYTF	TGTGCCAGCAGCTTAGAGGCCGGGATTAACTATGGCTACACCTTC
.	TRBD1	TRBJ2-2	TRBV7-9	CASSLNRGPNTGELFF	TGTGCCAGCAGCCTAAACAGGGGCCCAAACACCGGGGAGCTGTTTTTT
.	.	TRBJ2-3	TRBV30	CAWSVRQLTVGDTQYF	TGTGCCTGGAGTGTGAGACAGCTAACCGTGGGAGATACGCAGTATTTT
.	TRBD1	TRBJ2-7	TRBV29-1	CSVEGTGTYEQYF	TGCAGCGTTGAAGGGACAGGGACCTACGAGCAGTACTTC
.	TRBD2	TRBJ2-3	TRBV28	CASSLPGLAGGRPRSDTQYF	TGTGCCAGCAGTCTCCCGGGACTAGCGGGAGGCCGCCCCAGATCAGATACGCAGTATTTT
.	.	TRBJ1-5	TRBV18	CASSKEFGNQPQHF	TGTGCCAGCTCAAAGGAGTTTGGCAATCAGCCCCAGCATTTT
.	TRBD1	TRBJ1-2	TRBV11-2	CASSSRLQGAHYGYTF	TGTGCCAGCAGCTCAAGACTACAGGGGGCTCACTATGGCTACACCTTC
.	.	TRBJ1-2	TRBV30	CAWKNFSGYTF	TGTGCCTGGAAAAACTTCTCCGGCTACACCTTC
.	.	TRBJ2-2	TRBV25-1	CASSEFLSPSGELFF	TGTGCCAGCAGTGAATTTCTTTCTCCCTCCGGGGAGCTGTTTTTT
.	.	TRBJ2-7	TRBV11-2	CASSFSGVAAYEQYF	TGTGCCAGCAGCTTTTCGGGGGTAGCGGCCTACGAGCAGTACTTC
.	.	TRBJ2-7	TRBV28	CASTASSYEQYF	TGTGCCAGCACTGCGAGCTCCTACGAACAGTACTTC
.	.	TRBJ1-1	TRBV30	CGGDMNTEAFF	TGTGGGGGGGACATGAACACTGAAGCTTTCTTT
.	TRBD1	TRBJ1-5	TRBV18	CASSPRTGDQPQHF	TGTGCCAGCTCACCACGGACAGGGGATCAGCCCCAGCATTTT
.	TRBD1	TRBJ2-4	TRBV5-5	CASSSGQGMDIQYF	TGTGCCAGCAGCTCGGGACAGGGAATGGACATTCAGTACTTC